These 23 T cell receptor beta chains were all obtained from the same sample, sequenced in a study of blood T cells in healthy people across ages. A second 7 to 11 cycle PCR used barcoded and J-beta primers. TCRdb itself ran the 5' RACE reads through MiXCR, one entry per CDR3 protein. The sample carries fewer than 800,000 distinct CDR3 sequences, approximately 49% recorded once. Sample: blood. The receptor set was obtained from a woman aged 55-69 years in good health.

This chain uses TRBV4-3 with TRBJ2-7; TRBD2 matches at 12 bases. With 2 bases clipped from V and 7 bases from J, the junction kept 15 bases outside the gene matches. Germline CDR1 and CDR2: LGHNA and YSLEER. The CDR3 is made up of 18 amino acids. This CDR3 reads CASSQRLAGAPTPNEQYF. DNA for the CDR3: TGCGCCAGCAGCCAAAGACTAGCGGGAGCCCCCACGCCCAATGAGCAGTACTTC.

The chain recombines TRBV7-3 with TRBJ2-3, with 7 bases identical to TRBD2. The germline gives CDR1 SGHTA, CDR2 FQGTGA. V was clipped by 6 bases and J by 0 bases; unmatched bases: 9. The CDR3 is made up of 16 amino acids. This chain's CDR3 is CASSSVGGGSTDTQYF. DNA of the CDR3: TGTGCCAGCAGTTCGGTCGGCGGGGGAAGCACAGATACGCAGTATTTT.

There are a few counts of this clonotype. The chain joins TRBV4-2 to TRBJ2-1; 8 nucleotides agree with TRBD2. This CDR3 spans 16 amino acids. Germline CDR1 LGHNA, CDR2 YNFKEQ. The V gene end was trimmed by 0 bases and the J gene end by 2 bases; junction bases not matched to a gene: 3. CDR3 DNA: TGTGCCAGCAGCCAAGATTACGGGAGGGCCTACAATGAGCAGTTCTTC. Protein sequence: CASSQDYGRAYNEQFF.

The CDR3 reads CASSLSLAEINEQFF. The CDR3 bases are TGTGCCAGCAGTTTAAGTCTAGCGGAGATAAATGAGCAGTTCTTC. The rearrangement joins TRBV12-3 or TRBV12-4 to TRBJ2-1; 7 bases match TRBD2. The trim removed 2 bases at V and 7 bases at J, leaving 8 bases unmatched. The CDR3 spans 15 residues.

This clonotype has only a few counts. DNA of the CDR3: TGTGCCAGCAGCTTATCGGGACAGGGGGCAGATACGCAGTATTTT. It codes for CASSLSGQGADTQYF. The J gene is TRBJ2-3, the V gene TRBV7-2, with TRBD1 identical over 11 bases. V shed 2 bases and J 4 bases; nucleotides not matched to a gene: 2. Germline-derived CDR1 and CDR2 are SGHTA and FQGNSA. The CDR3 has 15 amino acids.

In its sample, this clonotype was seen once. One end of the junction varies from germline; a read error may be responsible. The chain recombines TRBV5-5 with TRBJ1-1; unclear D gene. This CDR3 spans 14 amino acids. Germline CDR1 reads SGHKS; CDR2 reads YYEKEE (reference sequence). The CDR3: CASSLDAGDTEAFF. CDR3 bases: TGTGCAAGCAGCTTGGACGCTGGGGACACTGAAGCTTTCTTT. The variable domain in full, completed from reference TRBV5-5 and TRBJ1-1, reads DAGVTQSPTHLIKTRGQQVTLRCSPISGHKSVSWYQQVLGQGPQFIFQYYEKEERGRGNFPDRFSARQFPNYSSELNVNALLLGDSALYLCASSLDAGDTEAFFGQGTRLTVV.

CDR3 DNA: TGTGCCATCAGTGACGGAGAATCCTACGAGCAGTACTTC. As protein: CAISDGESYEQYF. The J gene is TRBJ2-7, the V gene TRBV10-3; D not resolved. V gave up 3 bases and J gave up 1 base, with 7 bases separating them. The CDR3 has 13 amino acids. The germline CDR1 and CDR2 sequences are ENHRY and SYGVKD.

The rearrangement joins TRBV27 to TRBJ1-1, with D perhaps TRBD1 (6 bases). Germline loops: CDR1 MNHEY, CDR2 SMNVEV (reference sequence). The CDR3 length is 15 residues. The V gene lost 0 bases and the J gene lost 0 bases, with 8 bases spanning the gap. CDR3 sequence reads: CASSLSGTMNTEAFF. The CDR3 DNA reads TGTGCCAGCAGTTTATCGGGGACAATGAACACTGAAGCTTTCTTT.

The V and J genes are TRBV4-2 and TRBJ2-7, with 7 nucleotides matching TRBD2. Germline V gene data show CDR1 as LGHNA and CDR2 as YNFKEQ. The junction had 5 bases not matched to a gene; V was cut back by 1 base and J by 2 bases. The CDR3 runs to 15 residues. As DNA, the CDR3 is TGTGCCAGCAGCCAAGCCAGCGGGGTTACCTACGAGCAGTACTTC. This gives the protein CASSQASGVTYEQYF.

This chain connects TRBV19 to TRBJ1-1, with 8 bases matching TRBD1. The V and J ends lost 6 bases and 0 bases, in that order; junction bases with no gene match: 9. Germline lookup yields CDR1 LNHDA and CDR2 SQIVND (reference sequence). The CDR3 has 16 amino acids. The CDR3 DNA reads as TGTGCCAGTAGCCATGAGAGGACAGGGTTGAACACTGAAGCTTTCTTT. Amino acid sequence: CASSHERTGLNTEAFF. Combining the CDR3 with reference TRBV19 and TRBJ1-1 gives the whole variable domain DGGITQSPKYLFRKEGQNVTLSCEQNLNHDAMYWYRQDPGQGLRLIYYSQIVNDFQKGDIAEGYSVSREKKESFPLTVTSAQKNPTAFYLCASSHERTGLNTEAFFGQGTRLTVV.

The chain combines TRBV7-2 with TRBJ2-7; 7 bases line up with TRBD1. Germline V CDR1 and CDR2: SGHTA, FQGNSA. The CDR3 has 15 residues. V lost 2 bases and J lost 3; bases outside the gene matches: 7. CDR3 coding DNA: TGTGCCAGCAGCTTAACGAGAGACAGGGTCTACGAGCAGTACTTC. Its translation is CASSLTRDRVYEQYF. The full variable domain, with the rest looked up from reference TRBV7-2 and TRBJ2-7, is GAGVSQSPSNKVTEKGKDVELRCDPISGHTALYWYRQSLGQGLEFLIYFQGNSAPDKSGLPSDRFSAERTGGSVSTLTIQRTQQEDSAVYLCASSLTRDRVYEQYFGPGTRLTVT.

This clonotype was detected only a few times. V is TRBV5-8 and J is TRBJ2-5; 11 nucleotides align to TRBD2. Germline V gene sequence: CDR1 SGHTS, CDR2 YDEGEE. The CDR3 covers 16 residues. The junction had 5 bases not matched to a gene; V was cut back by 3 bases and J by 1 base. CDR3 region: CASSSGLAGPQETQYF. In nucleotides, the CDR3 is TGTGCCAGCAGCTCAGGACTAGCGGGTCCCCAAGAGACCCAGTACTTC. Looking up the rest from reference TRBV5-8 and TRBJ2-5 gives the full variable domain: EAGVTQSPTHLIKTRGQQATLRCSPISGHTSVYWYQQALGLGLQFLLWYDEGEERNRGNFPPRFSGRQFPNYSSELNVNALELEDSALYLCASSSGLAGPQETQYFGPGTRLLVL.

This clonotype was seen a handful of times. V gene TRBV20-1 combines with J gene TRBJ2-7; D remains unclear. The length of the CDR3 is 14 residues. V was pared by 1 base and J by 7 bases, with 17 bases between. Germline V gene data show CDR1 as DFQATT and CDR2 as SNEGSKA (reference sequence). The CDR3 bases are TGCAGTGCTAGAGGACCTAGGGCCGGAAAGGAGCAGTACTTC. Protein product: CSARGPRAGKEQYF.

This chain connects TRBV29-1 to TRBJ2-5; 11 nucleotides match TRBD2. Germline lookup yields CDR1 SQVTM and CDR2 ANQGSEA. This CDR3 comprises 14 residues. The trim removed 4 bases at V and 11 bases at J, leaving 12 bases unmatched. CDR3 DNA: TGCAGCGTTGTTACTAGCGGGAGCTACAATGAGCAGTACTTC. As protein: CSVVTSGSYNEQYF.

Only one count was recorded for this clonotype. In DNA form, the CDR3 reads TGTGCCAGCAGCGTAATGAGCGGAGACACAGATACGCAGTATTTT. It yields the protein CASSVMSGDTDTQYF. V usage is TRBV9 and J usage is TRBJ2-3, with a tentative D call TRBD2 (5 bases). This CDR3 has 15 residues. V was pared by 1 base and J by 2 bases, with 11 bases between. CDR1 and CDR2 (germline): SGDLS, YYNGEE. Full variable domain (remainder filled in from reference TRBV9 and TRBJ2-3): DSGVTQTPKHLITATGQRVTLRCSPRSGDLSVYWYQQSLDQGLQFLIQYYNGEERAKGNILERFSAQQFPDLHSELNLSSLELGDSALYFCASSVMSGDTDTQYFGPGTRLTVL.

The V gene is TRBV4-3, the J gene TRBJ2-3, with 9 positions matching TRBD2. Germline V gene lookup returns CDR1 LGHNA and CDR2 YSLEER. CDR3 length equals 17 residues. Germline trimming cut 0 bases from V and 3 bases from J; bases unmatched to any gene: 7. CDR3 sequence (DNA): TGCGCCAGCAGCCAAGAACTGGGCGGGAGGGGAACAGATACGCAGTATTTT. As protein: CASSQELGGRGTDTQYF.

The rearrangement uses TRBV7-9 and TRBJ2-5; perhaps TRBD1 as D (6 bases). In germline, CDR1 is SEHNR, CDR2 FQNEAQ (reference sequence). The CDR3 loop spans 13 amino acids. Trimming removed 5 bases at V and 3 bases at J, with 10 bases between. The CDR3 loop is CASSGTSKETQYF. In DNA, the CDR3 is TGTGCCAGCAGCGGGACAAGTAAAGAGACCCAGTACTTC.

The J gene is TRBJ1-1, the V gene TRBV7-2, with 10 bases identical to TRBD1. The CDR3 runs 12 residues. Germline V gives CDR1 SGHTA, CDR2 FQGNSA. The V gene end was trimmed by 5 bases and the J gene end by 13 bases; junction bases not matched to a gene: 7. The CDR3 is CASSVGQGEVFF. DNA of the CDR3: TGTGCCAGCAGCGTAGGACAGGGGGAGGTTTTCTTT.

The chain carries TRBV5-5 and TRBJ1-1, with D possibly being TRBD1 (6 bases). Between the trimmed V and J ends, which lost 4 bases and 3 bases, there was a span of 16 bases. This CDR3 comprises 15 residues. In germline, CDR1 is SGHKS, CDR2 YYEKEE (reference sequence). CDR3: CASSTRTVLYTEAFF. The CDR3 nucleotides read TGTGCCAGCAGCACCCGGACAGTTCTATACACTGAAGCTTTCTTT.

The V call is TRBV4-2, the J call TRBJ2-7, with D hard to call. Germline CDR1 reads LGHNA; CDR2 reads YNFKEQ. Deletions cut 0 bases from V and 2 bases from J, with 14 bases between. CDR3 length: 16 amino acids. The DNA of the CDR3 is TGTGCCAGCAGCCAAGAAAGCAGCCATGTACCCTACGAGCAGTACTTC. This codes for CASSQESSHVPYEQYF.

About this clonotype: The junction departs from germline at one end; a sequencing error may be responsible. This chain connects TRBV7-9 to TRBJ1-5; D uncertain. The CDR3 contains 13 residues. Germline CDR1 and CDR2: SEHNR and FQNEAQ (reference sequence). CDR3 nucleotide sequence: TGTACCAGCAGCCCCGATGGGTATCAGCCCCAGCATTTT. Its protein is CTSSPDGYQPQHF.

There are a few counts of this clonotype. The chain joins TRBV4-3 to TRBJ2-7; the D is unclear. The germline gives CDR1 LGHNA, CDR2 YSLEER. V gave up 8 bases and J gave up 3 bases, with 14 bases separating them. The CDR3 length is 13 residues. The CDR3 DNA is TGCGCCAGCCCAACGACCTTGAACTACGAGCAGTACTTC. It specifies CASPTTLNYEQYF.

Many counts were recorded for this clonotype. The chain is built from TRBV28 and TRBJ2-5, with TRBD1 matching 7 bases. The J call is in doubt because the DNA end fits TRBJ2-7 better. The CDR3 sequence is 13 residues long. Germline V gene sequence: CDR1 MDHEN, CDR2 SYDVKM. The CDR3 here is CASSLRGLYEQYF. The CDR3 nucleotides are TGTGCCAGCAGTCTAAGGGGGCTCTACGAGCAGTACTTC.